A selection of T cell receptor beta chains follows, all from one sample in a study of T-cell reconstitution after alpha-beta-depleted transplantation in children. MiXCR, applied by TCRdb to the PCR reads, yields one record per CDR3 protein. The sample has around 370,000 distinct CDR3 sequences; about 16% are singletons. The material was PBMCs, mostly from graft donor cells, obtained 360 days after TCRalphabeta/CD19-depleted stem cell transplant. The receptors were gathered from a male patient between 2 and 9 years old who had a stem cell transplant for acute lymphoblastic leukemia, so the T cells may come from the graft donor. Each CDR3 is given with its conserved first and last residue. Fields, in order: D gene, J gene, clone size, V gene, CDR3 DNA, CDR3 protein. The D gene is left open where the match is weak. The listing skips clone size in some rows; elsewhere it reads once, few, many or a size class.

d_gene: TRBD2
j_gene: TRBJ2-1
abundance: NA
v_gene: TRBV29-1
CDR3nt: TGCAGCGTTGAAGGAGGACTAGCGGAGGGGGGTGAGCAGTTCTTC
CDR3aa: CSVEGGLAEGGEQFF

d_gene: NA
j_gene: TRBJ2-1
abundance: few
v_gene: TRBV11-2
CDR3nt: TGTGCCAGCAGCCCCCGGGTAGGTTGGCCCTCTACCTACAATGAGCAGTTCTTC
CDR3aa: CASSPRVGWPSTYNEQFF

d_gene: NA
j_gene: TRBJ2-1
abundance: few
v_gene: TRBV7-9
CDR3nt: TGTGCCAGCAGCTTACGTGAGCAGTTCTTC
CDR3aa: CASSLREQFF

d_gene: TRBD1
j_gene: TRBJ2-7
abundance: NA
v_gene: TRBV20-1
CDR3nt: TGCAGTGCGCGGACAGGGTCCTACGAGCAGTACTTC
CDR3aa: CSARTGSYEQYF

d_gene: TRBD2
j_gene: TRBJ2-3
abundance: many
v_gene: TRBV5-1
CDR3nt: TGCGCCAGCAGCTCAGCGGGAGCTAAAGATACGCAGTATTTT
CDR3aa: CASSSAGAKDTQYF

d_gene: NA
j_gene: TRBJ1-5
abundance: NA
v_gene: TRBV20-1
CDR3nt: TGCAGTGCCAGGGGCAGACTAAGCAATCAGCCCCGGCATTTT
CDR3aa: CSARGRLSNQPRHF

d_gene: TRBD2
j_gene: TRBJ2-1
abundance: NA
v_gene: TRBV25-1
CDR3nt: TGTGCCAGCAGGCCACCTCTAGCGGGAGGGCCCCACAATGAGCAGTTCTTC
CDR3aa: CASRPPLAGGPHNEQFF

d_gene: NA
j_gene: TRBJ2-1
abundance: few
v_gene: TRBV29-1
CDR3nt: TGCAGCGTTTCTTGGGACTACAATGAGCAGTTCTTC
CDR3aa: CSVSWDYNEQFF

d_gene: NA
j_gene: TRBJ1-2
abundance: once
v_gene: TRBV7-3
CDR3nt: TGTGCCAGCAGCTTAACACCAGGGCAAGGCTACACCTTC
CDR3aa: CASSLTPGQGYTF

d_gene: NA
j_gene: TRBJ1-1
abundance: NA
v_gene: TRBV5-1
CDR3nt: TGCGCCAGCAGTTCCGAGTATGTCGCTGAAGCTTTCTTT
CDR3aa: CASSSEYVAEAFF

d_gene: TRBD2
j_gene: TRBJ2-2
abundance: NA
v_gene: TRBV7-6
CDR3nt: TGTGCCAGCAACTTTGGCGGGGGGGCCGGGGAGCTGTTTTTT
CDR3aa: CASNFGGGAGELFF

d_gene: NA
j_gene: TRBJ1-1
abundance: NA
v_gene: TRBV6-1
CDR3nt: TGTGCCAGCAGTGAAGGTGATGGGGCAAACACTGAAGCTTTCTTT
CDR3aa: CASSEGDGANTEAFF